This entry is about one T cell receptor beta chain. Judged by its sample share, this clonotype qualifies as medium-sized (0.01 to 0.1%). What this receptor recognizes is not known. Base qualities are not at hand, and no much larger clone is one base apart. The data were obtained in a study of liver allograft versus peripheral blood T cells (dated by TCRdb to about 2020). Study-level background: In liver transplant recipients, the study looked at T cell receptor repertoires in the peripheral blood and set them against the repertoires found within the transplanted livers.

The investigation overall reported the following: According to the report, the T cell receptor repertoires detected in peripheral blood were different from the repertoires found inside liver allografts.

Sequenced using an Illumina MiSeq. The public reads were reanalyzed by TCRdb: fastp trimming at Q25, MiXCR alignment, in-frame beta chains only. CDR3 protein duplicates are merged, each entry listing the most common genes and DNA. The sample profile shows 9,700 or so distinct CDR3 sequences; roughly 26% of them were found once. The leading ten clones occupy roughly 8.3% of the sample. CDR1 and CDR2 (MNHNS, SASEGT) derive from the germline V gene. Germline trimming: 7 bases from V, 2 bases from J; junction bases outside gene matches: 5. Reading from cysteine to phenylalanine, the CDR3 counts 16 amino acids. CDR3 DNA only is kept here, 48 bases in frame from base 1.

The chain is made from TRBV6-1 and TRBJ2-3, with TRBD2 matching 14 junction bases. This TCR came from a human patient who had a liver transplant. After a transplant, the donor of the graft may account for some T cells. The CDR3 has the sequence CASNRLAGGPTDTQYF. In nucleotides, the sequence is TGTGCCAGCAATCGACTAGCGGGAGGGCCCACAGATACGCAGTATTTT.